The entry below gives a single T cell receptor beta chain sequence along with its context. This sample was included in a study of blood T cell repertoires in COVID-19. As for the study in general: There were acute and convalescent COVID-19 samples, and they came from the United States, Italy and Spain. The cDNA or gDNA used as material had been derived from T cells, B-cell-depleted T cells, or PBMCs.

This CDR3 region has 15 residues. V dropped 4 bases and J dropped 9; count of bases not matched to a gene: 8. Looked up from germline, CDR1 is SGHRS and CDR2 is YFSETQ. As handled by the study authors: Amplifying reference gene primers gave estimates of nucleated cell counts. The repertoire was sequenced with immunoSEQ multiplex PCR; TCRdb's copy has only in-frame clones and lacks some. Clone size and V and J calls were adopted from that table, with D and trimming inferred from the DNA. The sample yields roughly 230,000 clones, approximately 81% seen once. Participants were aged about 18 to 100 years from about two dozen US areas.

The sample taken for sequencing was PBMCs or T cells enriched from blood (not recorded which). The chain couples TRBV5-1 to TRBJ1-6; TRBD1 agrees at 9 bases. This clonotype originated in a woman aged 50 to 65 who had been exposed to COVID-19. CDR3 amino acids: CASSPGTGRVSPLHF. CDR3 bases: TGCGCCAGCAGCCCTGGGACAGGGAGGGTTTCACCCCTCCACTTT.